A selection of T cell receptor beta chains follows, all from one sample in a study of radiation and T cells in renal cell carcinoma. Data came from immunoSEQ multiplex PCR; TCRdb stores just in-frame clones and leaves some out. The repertoire includes 100,000 to 150,000 clones, around 82% of them detected once, and around 6.1% sits in the top ten. Sequenced material: blood, taken from a patient whose treatment included radiotherapy and nephrectomy. The receptor source for this set is a middle-aged man with renal cell carcinoma. Both conserved end residues are part of each CDR3. D genes are given only for firm matches. Expanded clones are given a class, and other clones once, few, many or no size at all.

D: TRBD1
size: many
J: TRBJ2-5
V: TRBV5-4
DNA: TGTGCCAGCAGCTTGAACAGGGGGCGCGGGGAGACCCAGTACTTC
CDR3: CASSLNRGRGETQYF

D: TRBD1
size: -
J: TRBJ1-2
V: TRBV6-5
DNA: TGTGCCAGCAGTTACCCCCGACAGGGGGGCTCCTATGGCTACACCTTC
CDR3: CASSYPRQGGSYGYTF

D: -
size: -
J: TRBJ2-5
V: TRBV30
DNA: TGTGCCTGGAGTCCGGGACGGGGGGCCCAAGAGACCCAGTACTTC
CDR3: CAWSPGRGAQETQYF

D: -
size: -
J: TRBJ2-4
V: TRBV29-1
DNA: TGCAGCGTTGAGGCCACCCAGCAGGGATCCCCGTACTTC
CDR3: CSVEATQQGSPYF

D: -
size: -
J: TRBJ1-2
V: TRBV5-4
DNA: TGTGCCAGCAGCCCCGGCTGGGGGCTGCGTGGCTACACCTTC
CDR3: CASSPGWGLRGYTF

D: -
size: few
J: TRBJ1-6
V: TRBV19
DNA: TGTGCCAGTAAAACCAGGGTAGACTCACCCCTCCACTTT
CDR3: CASKTRVDSPLHF

D: TRBD1
size: -
J: TRBJ1-4
V: TRBV19
DNA: TGTGCCAGTGGGGAGGGACAGGAGGGCTCGGAAAAACTGTTTTTT
CDR3: CASGEGQEGSEKLFF

D: -
size: -
J: TRBJ1-1
V: TRBV9
DNA: TGTGCCAGCAGCGAGTTCAACCTTGCGGGGGGTTGGACTGAAGCTTTCTTT
CDR3: CASSEFNLAGGWTEAFF

D: -
size: once
J: TRBJ2-3
V: TRBV7-9
DNA: TGTGCCAGCAGCTCCAGTTTTGTGGATACGCAGTATTTT
CDR3: CASSSSFVDTQYF

D: -
size: -
J: TRBJ1-5
V: TRBV10-3
DNA: TGTGCCATCAGTGAGTTCTCAGGTAATCAGCCCCAGCATTTT
CDR3: CAISEFSGNQPQHF

D: -
size: -
J: TRBJ1-5
V: TRBV19
DNA: TGTGCCAGTAGTACGCGGGACCTGGCGGGCAATCAGCCCCAGCATTTT
CDR3: CASSTRDLAGNQPQHF

D: -
size: -
J: TRBJ1-2
V: TRBV6-5
DNA: TGTGCCAGCAGTTATCACAACAGGGCTAACTATGGCTACACCTTC
CDR3: CASSYHNRANYGYTF

D: -
size: -
J: TRBJ2-7
V: TRBV12-5
DNA: TGTGCTAGTGGGGACCCTAATATAAACGAGCAGTACTTC
CDR3: CASGDPNINEQYF

D: TRBD1
size: -
J: TRBJ1-5
V: TRBV6-6
DNA: TGTGCCAGCAACACAGGGGGCCTCCAGCCCCAGCATTTT
CDR3: CASNTGGLQPQHF

D: TRBD1
size: -
J: TRBJ2-1
V: TRBV9
DNA: TGTGCCAGCAGCGTAGAACAGGGGTCCCACAATGAGCAGTTCTTC
CDR3: CASSVEQGSHNEQFF

D: TRBD1
size: -
J: TRBJ2-5
V: TRBV5-1
DNA: TGCGCCAGCAGCTTTATACAGGGGGGAAGGGAGACCCAGTACTTC
CDR3: CASSFIQGGRETQYF

D: -
size: -
J: TRBJ1-2
V: TRBV19
DNA: TGTGCCAGTAGTTTCCGGGCTAACTATGGCTACACCTTC
CDR3: CASSFRANYGYTF

D: -
size: once
J: TRBJ1-2
V: TRBV27
DNA: TGTGCCAGCAGTTTATTGACGGGTACGGGTGGCTACACCTTC
CDR3: CASSLLTGTGGYTF

D: -
size: -
J: TRBJ2-6
V: TRBV10-3
DNA: TGTGCCATCACCCCGACAGCTCATTTGTCCGGGGCCAACGTCCTGACTTTC
CDR3: CAITPTAHLSGANVLTF

D: -
size: -
J: TRBJ2-7
V: TRBV7-7
DNA: TGTGCTAGCAGCTCCCTGAATGGGGCTCACGAGCAGTACTTC
CDR3: CASSSLNGAHEQYF

D: -
size: -
J: TRBJ1-1
V: TRBV16
DNA: TGTGCCAGCAGCCAGGGGGGCGCGGCTACTGAAGCTTTCTTT
CDR3: CASSQGGAATEAFF

D: -
size: -
J: TRBJ2-2
V: TRBV29-1
DNA: TGCAGCGTTGAAGGCAGGGCCAACACCGGGGAGCTGTTTTTT
CDR3: CSVEGRANTGELFF

D: TRBD2
size: -
J: TRBJ2-3
V: TRBV7-7
DNA: TGTGCTAGCAGCTTAGGACTAGCGAGCACAGATACGCAGTATTTT
CDR3: CASSLGLASTDTQYF

D: TRBD2
size: -
J: TRBJ2-7
V: TRBV4-2
DNA: TGTGCCAGCAGCCAAGACGGCGGGAGTGGCGAGCAGTACTTC
CDR3: CASSQDGGSGEQYF

D: -
size: -
J: TRBJ1-5
V: TRBV30
DNA: TGTGCCTGGAATAAAGGAAATCAGCCCCAGCATTTT
CDR3: CAWNKGNQPQHF

D: TRBD2
size: -
J: TRBJ2-1
V: TRBV9
DNA: TGTGCCAGCAGCGTAGAAGCGTTGCGAGCGGGAGGGGCCAATGAGCAGTTCTTC
CDR3: CASSVEALRAGGANEQFF

D: -
size: -
J: TRBJ1-2
V: TRBV13
DNA: TGTGCCAGCAGCCCGCGGAATACTAACTATGGCTACACCTTC
CDR3: CASSPRNTNYGYTF

D: -
size: -
J: TRBJ1-1
V: TRBV5-5
DNA: TGTGCCAGCAGCAGAAAGACAGCTTTGAACACTGAAGCTTTCTTT
CDR3: CASSRKTALNTEAFF

D: -
size: -
J: TRBJ2-1
V: TRBV28
DNA: TGTGCCAGCAGTCCGCCTAGCATCGGTGAGCAGTTCTTC
CDR3: CASSPPSIGEQFF

D: -
size: -
J: TRBJ2-4
V: TRBV7-3
DNA: TGTGCCAGCAGCTTAAGCGGGGGCGGCATTCAGTACTTC
CDR3: CASSLSGGGIQYF

D: -
size: -
J: TRBJ1-1
V: TRBV29-1
DNA: TGCAGCGGACACCCCCAGGGCACTGAAGCTTTCTTT
CDR3: CSGHPQGTEAFF

D: -
size: once
J: TRBJ2-6
V: TRBV5-6
DNA: TGTGCCAGCAGCCTTAGGGCCTCTGGGGCCAACGTCCTGACTTTC
CDR3: CASSLRASGANVLTF

D: -
size: -
J: TRBJ2-5
V: TRBV5-1
DNA: TGCGCCAGCAGCTTGGGGACCCCGGGAGAGACCCAGTACTTC
CDR3: CASSLGTPGETQYF

D: -
size: -
J: TRBJ1-1
V: TRBV10-3
DNA: TGTGCCATCAGGGCAACAGAGAACACTGAAGCTTTCTTT
CDR3: CAIRATENTEAFF

D: -
size: -
J: TRBJ1-5
V: TRBV19
DNA: TGTGCCAGTAGTATAAGGGCAGATATCAATCAGCCCCAGCATTTT
CDR3: CASSIRADINQPQHF

D: -
size: once
J: TRBJ2-7
V: TRBV4-1
DNA: TGCGCCAGCAGCCAAGACCCGCTTTACGAGCAGTACTTC
CDR3: CASSQDPLYEQYF

D: TRBD1
size: -
J: TRBJ1-2
V: TRBV7-8
DNA: TGTGCCAGCAGCTTAGTCCCCAGGGGGTACGGCTATGGCTACACCTTC
CDR3: CASSLVPRGYGYGYTF

D: -
size: -
J: TRBJ1-1
V: TRBV19
DNA: TGTGCCAGTAGTATAGATAAGGGTACAATGAACACTGAAGCTTTCTTT
CDR3: CASSIDKGTMNTEAFF

D: -
size: -
J: TRBJ2-7
V: TRBV19
DNA: TGTGCCAGTAGTAGCCTAGGCCGGGGGTACTACGAGCAGTACTTC
CDR3: CASSSLGRGYYEQYF

D: TRBD1
size: -
J: TRBJ2-7
V: TRBV11-2
DNA: TGTGCCAGCAGCTTCAGGGGGTCCCACGAGCAGTACTTC
CDR3: CASSFRGSHEQYF